The sequence of this T cell receptor (beta chain) was determined in a study of blood T cell repertoires in COVID-19. On the study more broadly: T cells, B-cell-depleted T cells, or PBMCs provided the cDNA or gDNA that served as material.

J gave up 0 bases and V 5 bases, and 7 bases lay outside the gene matches. CDR3 length: 16 amino acids. CDR1 and CDR2 (germline): SGHTA, FQGNSA. Enrolled through a virtual design, the participants were between roughly 18 and 95 years of age and came from 24 US areas. Repertoires were generated with immunoSEQ multiplex PCR, while TCRdb's copy carries only in-frame clones and drops some. The data show more than 150,000 clones, roughly four fifths seen once. Specimen: PBMCs or T cells enriched from blood (not recorded which). The chain carries TRBV7-2 and TRBJ2-3, with 8 bases lining up with TRBD2. The source is a middle-aged man who had recovered from COVID-19. This CDR3 reads CASSRRERGSTDTQYF. The CDR3 nucleotides read TGTGCCAGCAGCCGCCGTGAGCGGGGGAGCACAGATACGCAGTATTTT.